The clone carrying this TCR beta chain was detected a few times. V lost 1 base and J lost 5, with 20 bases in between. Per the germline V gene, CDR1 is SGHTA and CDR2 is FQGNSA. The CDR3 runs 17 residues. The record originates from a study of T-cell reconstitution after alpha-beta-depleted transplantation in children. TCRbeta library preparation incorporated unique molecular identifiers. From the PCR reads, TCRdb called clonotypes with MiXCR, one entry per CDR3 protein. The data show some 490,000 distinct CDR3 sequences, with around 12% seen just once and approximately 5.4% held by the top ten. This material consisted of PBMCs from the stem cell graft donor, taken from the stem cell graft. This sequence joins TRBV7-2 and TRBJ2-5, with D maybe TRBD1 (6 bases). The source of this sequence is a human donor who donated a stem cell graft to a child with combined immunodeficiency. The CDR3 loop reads CASSLVGVGRGRETQYF. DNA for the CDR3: TGTGCCAGCAGCTTAGTAGGGGTGGGCAGGGGAAGGGAGACCCAGTACTTC.